Listed below are T cell receptor beta chains from one sample, sequenced in a study of long-term antiretroviral therapy in people with HIV. Profiling relied on immunoSEQ multiplex PCR, and the TCRdb table lists in-frame clones only, not all of them. The repertoire holds tens of thousands of clones, with 84% as singletons. The specimen was unsorted PBMCs, collected 0.5 years before starting antiretroviral therapy. Source of these receptors: a man in his forties with HIV. Both conserved end residues are part of each CDR3.

v_gene,j_gene,CDR3aa
TRBV5-4,TRBJ1-3,CASSPGGTSGNTIYF
TRBV30,TRBJ2-7,CAWTGAYSYEQYF
TRBV27,TRBJ1-1,CASVKSGGTEAFF
TRBV2,TRBJ1-5,CASTNTGSLGQPQHF
TRBV5-1,TRBJ2-7,CASSHGTGSSYEQYF
TRBV5-6,TRBJ2-1,CASSWTGGLSAYNEQFF
TRBV7-9,TRBJ1-1,CASSLRGSNTEAFF
TRBV7-2,TRBJ1-2,CASSLEEMRTAANYGYTF
TRBV27,TRBJ1-2,CASRQNGGADYGYTF
TRBV7-6,TRBJ2-2,CASRSGTVGLSNTGELFF
TRBV7-3,TRBJ1-2,CASSPGLGNYGYTF
TRBV19,TRBJ1-1,CASSMMGVMNTEAFF
TRBV11-3,TRBJ1-1,CASSLGGTENTEAFF
TRBV7-9,TRBJ2-1,CASSTLDRKGQFF
TRBV5-5,TRBJ2-7,CASSASDRDYEQYF
TRBV6-1,TRBJ1-6,CASSEYTRGMTYNSPLHF
TRBV11-2,TRBJ2-2,CASSAVNRRAGELFF
TRBV18,TRBJ1-4,CASSQSVGVGGEKLFF
TRBV5-1,TRBJ1-5,CASSRQGGNQPQHF
TRBV7-2,TRBJ2-1,CASSLDLYNEQFF